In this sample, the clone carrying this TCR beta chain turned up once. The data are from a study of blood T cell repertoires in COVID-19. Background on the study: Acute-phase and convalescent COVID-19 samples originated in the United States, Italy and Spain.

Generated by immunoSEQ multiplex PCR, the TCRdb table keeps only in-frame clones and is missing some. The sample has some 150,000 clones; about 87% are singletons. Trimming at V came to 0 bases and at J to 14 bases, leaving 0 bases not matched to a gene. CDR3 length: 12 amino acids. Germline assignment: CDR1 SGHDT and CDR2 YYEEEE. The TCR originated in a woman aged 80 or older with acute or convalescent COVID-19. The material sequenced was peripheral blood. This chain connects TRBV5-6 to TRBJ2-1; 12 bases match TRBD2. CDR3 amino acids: CASSLGTSGKFF. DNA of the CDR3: TGTGCCAGCAGCTTGGGGACTAGCGGGAAGTTCTTC.